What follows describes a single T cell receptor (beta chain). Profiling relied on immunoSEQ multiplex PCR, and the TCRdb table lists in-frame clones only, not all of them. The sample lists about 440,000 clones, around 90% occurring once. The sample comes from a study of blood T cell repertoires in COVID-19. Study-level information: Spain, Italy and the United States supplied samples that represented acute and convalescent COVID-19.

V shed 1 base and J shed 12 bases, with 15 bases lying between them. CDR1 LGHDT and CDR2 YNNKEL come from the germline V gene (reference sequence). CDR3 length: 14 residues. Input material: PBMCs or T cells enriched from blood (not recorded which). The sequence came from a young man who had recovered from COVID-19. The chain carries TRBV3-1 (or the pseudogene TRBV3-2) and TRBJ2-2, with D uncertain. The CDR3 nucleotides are TGTGCCAGCAGCCAAGTGCTAGGCCCGGAGAAGCTGTTTTTT. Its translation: CASSQVLGPEKLFF.